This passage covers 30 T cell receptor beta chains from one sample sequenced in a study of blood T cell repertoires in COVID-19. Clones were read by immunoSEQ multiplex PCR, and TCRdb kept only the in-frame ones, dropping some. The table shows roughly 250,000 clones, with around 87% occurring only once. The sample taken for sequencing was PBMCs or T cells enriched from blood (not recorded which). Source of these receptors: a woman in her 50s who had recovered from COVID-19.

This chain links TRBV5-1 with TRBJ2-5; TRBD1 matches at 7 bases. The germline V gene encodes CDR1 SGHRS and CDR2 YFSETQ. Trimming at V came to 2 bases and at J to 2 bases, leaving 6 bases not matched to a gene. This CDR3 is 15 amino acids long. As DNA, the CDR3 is TGCGCCAGCAGCTTCGCACCGGGACAGCAAGAGACCCAGTACTTC. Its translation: CASSFAPGQQETQYF.

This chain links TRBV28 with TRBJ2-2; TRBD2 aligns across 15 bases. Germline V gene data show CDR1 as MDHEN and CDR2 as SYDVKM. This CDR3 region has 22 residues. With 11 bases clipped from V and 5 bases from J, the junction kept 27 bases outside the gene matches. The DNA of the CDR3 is TGTGCCCGCCCACGGACGGACCGGCTAGGACTAGCGGGAGGGCCGTGGACCGGGGAGCTGTTTTTT. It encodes CARPRTDRLGLAGGPWTGELFF.

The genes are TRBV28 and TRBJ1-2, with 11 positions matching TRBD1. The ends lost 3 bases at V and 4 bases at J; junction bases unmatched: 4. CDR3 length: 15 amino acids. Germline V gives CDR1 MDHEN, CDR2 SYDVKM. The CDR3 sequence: CASSFGDRGIYGYTF. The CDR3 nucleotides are TGTGCCAGCAGTTTCGGGGACAGGGGGATCTATGGCTACACCTTC.

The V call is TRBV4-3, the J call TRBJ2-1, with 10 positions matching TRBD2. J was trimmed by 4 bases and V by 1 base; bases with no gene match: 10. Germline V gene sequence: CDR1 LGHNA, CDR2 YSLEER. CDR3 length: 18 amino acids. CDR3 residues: CASSQGPASGGLYNEQFF. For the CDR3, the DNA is TGCGCCAGCAGCCAAGGACCGGCTAGCGGGGGATTATACAATGAGCAGTTCTTC.

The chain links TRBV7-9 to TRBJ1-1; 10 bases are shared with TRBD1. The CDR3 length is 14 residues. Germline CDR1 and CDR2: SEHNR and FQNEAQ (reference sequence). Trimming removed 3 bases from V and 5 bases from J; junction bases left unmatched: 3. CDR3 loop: CASSFGTGETEAFF. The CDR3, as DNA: TGTGCCAGCAGCTTCGGGACAGGGGAAACTGAAGCTTTCTTT.

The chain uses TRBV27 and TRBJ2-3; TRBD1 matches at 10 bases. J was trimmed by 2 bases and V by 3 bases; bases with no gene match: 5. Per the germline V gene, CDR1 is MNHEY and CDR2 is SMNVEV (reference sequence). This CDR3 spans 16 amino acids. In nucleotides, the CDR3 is TGTGCCAGCAGTTTCGGGACAGGGGTTGTCACAGATACGCAGTATTTT. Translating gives CASSFGTGVVTDTQYF.

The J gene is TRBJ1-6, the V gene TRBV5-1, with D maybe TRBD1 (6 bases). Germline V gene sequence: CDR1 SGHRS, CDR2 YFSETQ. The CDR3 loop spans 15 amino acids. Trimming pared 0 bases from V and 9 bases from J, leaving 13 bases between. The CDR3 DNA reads TGCGCCAGCAGCTTGGCCTCCACAGGGTTTTCACCCCTCCACTTT. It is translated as CASSLASTGFSPLHF.

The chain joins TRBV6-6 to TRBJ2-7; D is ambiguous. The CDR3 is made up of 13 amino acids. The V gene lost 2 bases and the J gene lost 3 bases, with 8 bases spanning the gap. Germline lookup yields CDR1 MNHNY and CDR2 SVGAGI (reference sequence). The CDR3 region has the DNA TGTGCCAGCAGTTACGGGCAGAACTACGAGCAGTACTTC. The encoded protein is CASSYGQNYEQYF.

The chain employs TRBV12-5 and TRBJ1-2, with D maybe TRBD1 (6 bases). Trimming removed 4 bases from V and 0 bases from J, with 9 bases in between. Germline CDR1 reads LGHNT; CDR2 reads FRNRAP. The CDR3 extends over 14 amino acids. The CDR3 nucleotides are TGTGCTAGTGGTTATGGACAGTCTAACTATGGCTACACCTTC. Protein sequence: CASGYGQSNYGYTF. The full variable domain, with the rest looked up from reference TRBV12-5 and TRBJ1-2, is DARVTQTPRHKVTEMGQEVTMRCQPILGHNTVFWYRQTMMQGLELLAYFRNRAPLDDSGMPKDRFSAEMPDATLATLKIQPSEPRDSAVYFCASGYGQSNYGYTFGSGTRLTVV.

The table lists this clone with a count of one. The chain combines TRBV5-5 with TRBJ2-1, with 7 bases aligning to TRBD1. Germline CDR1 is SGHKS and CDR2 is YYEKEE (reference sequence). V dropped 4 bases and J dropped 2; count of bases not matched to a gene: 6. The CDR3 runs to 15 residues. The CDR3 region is CASSVRGSTYNEQFF. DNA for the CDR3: TGTGCCAGCAGCGTCAGGGGGTCAACCTACAATGAGCAGTTCTTC.

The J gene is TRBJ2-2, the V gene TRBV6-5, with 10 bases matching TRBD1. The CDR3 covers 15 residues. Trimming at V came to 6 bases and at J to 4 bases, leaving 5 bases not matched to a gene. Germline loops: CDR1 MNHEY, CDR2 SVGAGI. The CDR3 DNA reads TGTGCCAGCAGACGACAGGGGGCGGGCACCGGGGAGCTGTTTTTT. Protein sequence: CASRRQGAGTGELFF.

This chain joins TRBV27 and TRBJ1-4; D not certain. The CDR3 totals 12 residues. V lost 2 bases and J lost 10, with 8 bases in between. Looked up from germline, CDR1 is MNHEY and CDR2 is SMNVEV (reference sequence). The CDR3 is CASSLLSGKLFF. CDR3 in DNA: TGTGCCAGCAGTTTACTCTCGGGAAAACTGTTTTTT.

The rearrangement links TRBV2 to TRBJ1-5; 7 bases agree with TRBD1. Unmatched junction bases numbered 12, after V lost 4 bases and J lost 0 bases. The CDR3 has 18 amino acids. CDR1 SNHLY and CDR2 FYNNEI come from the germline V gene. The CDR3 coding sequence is TGTGCCAGCAGTGCGGGACAGAGCCAGAGATATAGCAATCAGCCCCAGCATTTT. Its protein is CASSAGQSQRYSNQPQHF.

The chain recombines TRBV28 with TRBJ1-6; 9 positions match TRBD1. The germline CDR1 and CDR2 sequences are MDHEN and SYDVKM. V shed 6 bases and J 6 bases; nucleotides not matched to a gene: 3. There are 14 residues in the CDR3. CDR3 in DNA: TGTGCCAGCAGCCTGACAGGGGGTAATTCACCCCTCCACTTT. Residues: CASSLTGGNSPLHF. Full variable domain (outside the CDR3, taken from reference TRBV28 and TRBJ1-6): DVKVTQSSRYLVKRTGEKVFLECVQDMDHENMFWYRQDPGLGLRLIYFSYDVKMKEKGDIPEGYSVSREKKERFSLILESASTNQTSMYLCASSLTGGNSPLHFGNGTRLTVT.

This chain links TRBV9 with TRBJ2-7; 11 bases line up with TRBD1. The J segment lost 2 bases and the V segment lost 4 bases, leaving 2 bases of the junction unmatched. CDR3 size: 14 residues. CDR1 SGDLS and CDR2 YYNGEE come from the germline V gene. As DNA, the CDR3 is TGTGCCAGCAGCTTGGGACAGGGGGCCTACGAGCAGTACTTC. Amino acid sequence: CASSLGQGAYEQYF. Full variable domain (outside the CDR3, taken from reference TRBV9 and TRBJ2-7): DSGVTQTPKHLITATGQRVTLRCSPRSGDLSVYWYQQSLDQGLQFLIQYYNGEERAKGNILERFSAQQFPDLHSELNLSSLELGDSALYFCASSLGQGAYEQYFGPGTRLTVT.

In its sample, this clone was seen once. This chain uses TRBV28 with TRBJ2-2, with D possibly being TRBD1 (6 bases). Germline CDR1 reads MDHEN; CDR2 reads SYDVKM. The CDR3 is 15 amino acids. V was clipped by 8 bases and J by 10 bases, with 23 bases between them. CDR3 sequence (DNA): TGTGCCAGCTCAATCAGCACAGGGTCTAGGGAGGAGCTGTTTTTT. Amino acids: CASSISTGSREELFF.

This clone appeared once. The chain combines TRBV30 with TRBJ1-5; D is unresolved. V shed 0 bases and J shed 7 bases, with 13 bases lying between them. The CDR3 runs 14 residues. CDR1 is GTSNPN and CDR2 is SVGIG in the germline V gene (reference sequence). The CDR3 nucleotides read TGTGCCTGGAGTGTGGGAGGGTATGGGCAGCCCCAGCATTTT. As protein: CAWSVGGYGQPQHF.

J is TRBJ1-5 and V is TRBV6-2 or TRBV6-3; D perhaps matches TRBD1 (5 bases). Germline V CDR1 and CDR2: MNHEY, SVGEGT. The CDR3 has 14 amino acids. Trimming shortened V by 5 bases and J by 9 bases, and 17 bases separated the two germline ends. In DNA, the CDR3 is TGTGCCAGCAGTATATCAGGGTTTCTCAGGCCCCAGCATTTT. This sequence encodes CASSISGFLRPQHF.

The CDR3 DNA follows: TGTGCCAGTAGTATCGGGACTAGCACAAGCACAGATACGCAGTATTTT. As protein: CASSIGTSTSTDTQYF. This sequence joins TRBV19 and TRBJ2-3; 9 bases line up with TRBD2. Germline assignment: CDR1 LNHDA and CDR2 SQIVND (reference sequence). V was clipped by 3 bases and J by 0 bases; unmatched bases: 4. The CDR3 totals 16 residues.

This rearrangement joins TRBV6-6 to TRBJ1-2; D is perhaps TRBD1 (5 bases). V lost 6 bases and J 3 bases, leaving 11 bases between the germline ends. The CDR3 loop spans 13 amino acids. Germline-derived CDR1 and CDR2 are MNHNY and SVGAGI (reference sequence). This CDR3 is CASSTVRDYGYTF. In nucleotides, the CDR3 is TGTGCCAGCAGCACCGTCAGGGACTATGGCTACACCTTC.

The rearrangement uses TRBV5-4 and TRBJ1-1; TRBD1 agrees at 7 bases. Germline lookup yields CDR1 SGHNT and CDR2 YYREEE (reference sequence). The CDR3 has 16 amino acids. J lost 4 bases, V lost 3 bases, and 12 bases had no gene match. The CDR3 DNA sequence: TGTGCCAGCAGCTCTCGGACAGGCAAGGTAGGCACTGAAGCTTTCTTT. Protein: CASSSRTGKVGTEAFF. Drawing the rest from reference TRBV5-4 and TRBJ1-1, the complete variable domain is ETGVTQSPTHLIKTRGQQVTLRCSSQSGHNTVSWYQQALGQGPQFIFQYYREEENGRGNFPPRFSGLQFPNYSSELNVNALELDDSALYLCASSSRTGKVGTEAFFGQGTRLTVV.

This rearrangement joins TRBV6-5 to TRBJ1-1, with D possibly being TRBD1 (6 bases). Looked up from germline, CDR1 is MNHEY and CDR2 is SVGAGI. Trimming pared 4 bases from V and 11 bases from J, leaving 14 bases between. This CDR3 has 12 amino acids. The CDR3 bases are TGTGCCAGCAGTTTAACAGGGTTAAATGCTTTCTTT. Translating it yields CASSLTGLNAFF.

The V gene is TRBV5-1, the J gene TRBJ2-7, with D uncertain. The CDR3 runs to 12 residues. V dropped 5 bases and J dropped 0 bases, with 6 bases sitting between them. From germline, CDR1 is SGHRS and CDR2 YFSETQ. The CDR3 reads CASSPSSYEQYF. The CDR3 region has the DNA TGCGCCAGCAGTCCGAGCTCCTACGAGCAGTACTTC.

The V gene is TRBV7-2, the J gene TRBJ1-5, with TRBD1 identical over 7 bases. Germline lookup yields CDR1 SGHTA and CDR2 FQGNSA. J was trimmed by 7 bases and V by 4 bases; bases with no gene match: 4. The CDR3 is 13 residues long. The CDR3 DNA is TGTGCCAGCAGCTCGGACAGGCAACAGCCCCAGCATTTT. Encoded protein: CASSSDRQQPQHF.

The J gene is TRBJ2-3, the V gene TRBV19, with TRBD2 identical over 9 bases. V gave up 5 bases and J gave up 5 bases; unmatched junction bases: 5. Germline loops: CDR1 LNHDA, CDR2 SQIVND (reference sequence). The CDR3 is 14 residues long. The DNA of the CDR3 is TGTGCCAGTAGTGAGCGGGGGGAGGGAGATACGCAGTATTTT. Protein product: CASSERGEGDTQYF.

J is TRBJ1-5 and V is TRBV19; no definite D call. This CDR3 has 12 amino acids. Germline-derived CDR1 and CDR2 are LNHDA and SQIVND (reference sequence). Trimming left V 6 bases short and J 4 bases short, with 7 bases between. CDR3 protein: CASRAKNQPQHF. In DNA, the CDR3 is TGTGCCAGTAGGGCAAAAAATCAGCCCCAGCATTTT.

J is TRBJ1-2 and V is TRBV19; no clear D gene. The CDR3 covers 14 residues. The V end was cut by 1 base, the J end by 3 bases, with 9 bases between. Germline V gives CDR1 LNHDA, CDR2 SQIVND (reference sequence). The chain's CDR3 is CASSIGRTDYGYTF. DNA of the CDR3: TGTGCCAGTAGTATAGGGAGGACGGACTATGGCTACACCTTC.

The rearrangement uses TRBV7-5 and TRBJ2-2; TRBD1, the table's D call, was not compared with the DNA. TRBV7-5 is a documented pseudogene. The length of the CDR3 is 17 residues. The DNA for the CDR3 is TGTGCCAGAAGCTTTCCCCACAGGGGGTCGAACACCGGGGAGCTGTTTTTT. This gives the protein CARSFPHRGSNTGELFF.

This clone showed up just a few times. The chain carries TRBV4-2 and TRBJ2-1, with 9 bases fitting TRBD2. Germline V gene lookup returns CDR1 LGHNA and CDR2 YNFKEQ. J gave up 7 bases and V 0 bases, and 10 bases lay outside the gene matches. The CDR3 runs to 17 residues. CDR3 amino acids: CASSQDPPSGTLNEQFF. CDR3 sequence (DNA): TGTGCCAGCAGCCAAGATCCCCCTAGCGGGACCCTAAATGAGCAGTTCTTC.

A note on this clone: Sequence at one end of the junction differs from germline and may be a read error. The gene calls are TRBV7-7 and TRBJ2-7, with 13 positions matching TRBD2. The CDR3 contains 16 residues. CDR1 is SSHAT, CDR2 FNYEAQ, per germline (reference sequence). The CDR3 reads CASSPGTSGTSYEQYF. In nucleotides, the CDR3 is TGTGCTAGCAGTCCCGGGACTAGCGGGACATCCTACGAGCAGTACTTC.